The 15 T cell receptor beta chains in this list originate from one sample, sequenced in a study of blood T cell repertoires in COVID-19. Clones were sequenced by immunoSEQ multiplex PCR, and TCRdb holds only the in-frame ones, with some missing. The sample includes about 78,000 clones, 88% of them seen just once. Sequenced sample: peripheral blood. Receptor source: a man between 70 and 80 years old with active or convalescent COVID-19.

V usage is TRBV2 and J usage is TRBJ2-7; D gene uncertain. The CDR3 extends over 13 amino acids. Trimming cost V 6 bases and J 3 bases, with 12 bases left between them. Germline assignment: CDR1 SNHLY and CDR2 FYNNEI. This chain's CDR3 is CASSSRVIYEQYF. The CDR3 DNA follows: TGTGCCAGCAGCAGTCGGGTGATCTACGAGCAGTACTTC.

The V and J genes are TRBV27 and TRBJ2-6; D might be TRBD1 (6 bases). Between the trimmed V and J ends, which lost 9 bases and 0 bases, there was a span of 15 bases. Germline CDR1 MNHEY, CDR2 SMNVEV (reference sequence). The CDR3 is 16 amino acids. The CDR3 coding sequence is TGTGCCAGTTCCGCCGGGACATTCTCTGGGGCCAACGTCCTGACTTTC. This sequence encodes CASSAGTFSGANVLTF.

The chain links TRBV5-8 to TRBJ1-6, with 11 nucleotides matching TRBD1. V was pared by 5 bases and J by 9 bases, with 13 bases of the junction left unmatched. The CDR3 sequence is 17 residues long. CDR1 is SGHTS, CDR2 YDEGEE, per germline. The CDR3 protein is CASRRGTGGLQGSPLHF. The CDR3, as DNA: TGTGCCAGCAGAAGGGGGACAGGGGGTCTTCAGGGTTCACCCCTCCACTTT.

CDR3 in DNA: TGTGCCAGCAGTACAGGGCTAAGCACAGATACGCAGTATTTT. As protein: CASSTGLSTDTQYF. The chain recombines TRBV2 with TRBJ2-3; D perhaps matches TRBD1 (6 bases). V lost 5 bases to trimming and J lost 0 bases, with 9 bases between them. CDR3 length equals 14 residues. Germline V gene sequence: CDR1 SNHLY, CDR2 FYNNEI. The variable domain in full, with the rest retrieved from reference TRBV2 and TRBJ2-3, is EPEVTQTPSHQVTQMGQEVILRCVPISNHLYFYWYRQILGQKVEFLVSFYNNEISEKSEIFDDQFSVERPDGSNFTLKIRSTKLEDSAMYFCASSTGLSTDTQYFGPGTRLTVL.

The rearrangement joins TRBV3-1 (or the pseudogene TRBV3-2) to TRBJ2-1; D is undetermined. Germline V lookup: CDR1 LGHDT, CDR2 YNNKEL (reference sequence). The CDR3 is 15 amino acids. Trimming shortened V by 4 bases and J by 0 bases, and 10 bases separated the two germline ends. CDR3 DNA sequence: TGTGCCAGCAGCCGCGATAAAAGCTCCTACAATGAGCAGTTCTTC. Translation: CASSRDKSSYNEQFF.

The V and J genes are TRBV25-1 and TRBJ1-4; D remains unclear. The germline V gene has CDR1 MGHDK and CDR2 SYGVNS. The CDR3 spans 16 residues. The V gene lost 0 bases and the J gene lost 5 bases, with 13 bases spanning the gap. For the CDR3, the DNA is TGTGCCAGCAGTGAATATCTGGGGAGTTCCAATGAAAAACTGTTTTTT. It specifies CASSEYLGSSNEKLFF.

This clone was picked up a small number of times. The CDR3 reads CASSGGEQNTEAFF. The CDR3 nucleotides read TGTGCCAGCAGTGGGGGGGAGCAGAACACTGAAGCTTTCTTT. This chain uses TRBV6-4 with TRBJ1-1, with D perhaps matching TRBD1 (5 bases). The CDR3 loop spans 14 amino acids. Germline CDR1 reads MRHNA; CDR2 reads SNTAGT. Trimming shortened V by 4 bases and J by 1 base, and 10 bases separated the two germline ends.

In the case of this clone: The junction shows a germline mismatch at one end, possibly a read error. V is TRBV2 and J is TRBJ2-1; D is perhaps TRBD2 (6 bases). Germline V lookup: CDR1 SNHLY, CDR2 FYNNEI. This CDR3 is 14 amino acids long. CDR3 nucleotide sequence: TGTGCCAGCATTGAAGCGGGCCCCTACAATGAGCAGTTCTTC. Its translation is CASIEAGPYNEQFF.

The chain combines TRBV9 with TRBJ2-2; TRBD1 matches 8 bases. From germline, CDR1 is SGDLS and CDR2 YYNGEE. This CDR3 contains 15 residues. V was clipped by 3 bases and J by 5 bases; unmatched bases: 6. The CDR3 DNA is TGTGCCAGCAGCGCACGGACAGGGCCAACCGGGGAGCTGTTTTTT. Protein product: CASSARTGPTGELFF.

The J gene is TRBJ2-7, the V gene TRBV7-3; TRBD2 aligns across 12 bases. V was clipped by 4 bases and J by 6 bases; unmatched bases: 7. The germline V gene has CDR1 SGHTA and CDR2 FQGTGA. The CDR3 contains 15 residues. The CDR3 DNA is TGTGCCAGCAGCTCCTGTAGACTAGCGGGAGCCGAGCAGTACTTC. Encoded protein: CASSSCRLAGAEQYF.

This chain connects TRBV3-1 (or the pseudogene TRBV3-2) to TRBJ1-1; a possible D gene is TRBD1 (6 bases). The germline V gene encodes CDR1 LGHDT and CDR2 YNNKEL (reference sequence). The CDR3 spans 15 residues. Trimming left V 6 bases short and J 0 bases short, with 14 bases between. Here the CDR3 DNA reads TGTGCCAGCAGTCCCAGGACAGATCTGAACACTGAAGCTTTCTTT. This sequence encodes CASSPRTDLNTEAFF.

This chain uses TRBV19 with TRBJ2-2; the D is unclear. The CDR3 has 14 residues. Trimming removed 3 bases from V and 1 base from J, with 6 bases in between. Per germline, CDR1 LNHDA and CDR2 SQIVND (reference sequence). The CDR3 DNA is TGTGCCAGTAGTATTCGACAGAACACCGGGGAGCTGTTTTTT. The encoded protein is CASSIRQNTGELFF.

The rearrangement joins TRBV5-4 to TRBJ2-7; D is unclear. V lost 3 bases and J 1 base, leaving 8 bases between the germline ends. The CDR3 runs 13 residues. Germline loops: CDR1 SGHNT, CDR2 YYREEE (reference sequence). CDR3: CASSSGLSYEQYF. In nucleotides, the CDR3 is TGTGCCAGCAGCTCCGGGTTGTCCTACGAGCAGTACTTC.

The rearrangement joins TRBV11-1 to TRBJ1-6; D remains ambiguous. This CDR3 comprises 14 residues. V was shortened by 5 bases and J by 0 bases, with 5 bases between the two germline ends. Germline CDR1 reads SGHAT; CDR2 reads FQDESV (reference sequence). This CDR3 reads CASSGGSYNSPLHF. CDR3 nucleotides: TGTGCCAGCAGCGGCGGCTCCTATAATTCACCCCTCCACTTT.

The chain is built from TRBV10-1 and TRBJ2-5, with 14 positions matching TRBD2. V was pared by 7 bases and J by 6 bases, with 10 bases of the junction left unmatched. The CDR3 has 16 residues. CDR1 and CDR2 (germline): WNHNN, SYGVQD (reference sequence). This CDR3 is CASTGLAGGGCKTQYF. The CDR3, as DNA: TGCGCCAGCACCGGACTAGCGGGGGGCGGGTGTAAGACCCAGTACTTC.